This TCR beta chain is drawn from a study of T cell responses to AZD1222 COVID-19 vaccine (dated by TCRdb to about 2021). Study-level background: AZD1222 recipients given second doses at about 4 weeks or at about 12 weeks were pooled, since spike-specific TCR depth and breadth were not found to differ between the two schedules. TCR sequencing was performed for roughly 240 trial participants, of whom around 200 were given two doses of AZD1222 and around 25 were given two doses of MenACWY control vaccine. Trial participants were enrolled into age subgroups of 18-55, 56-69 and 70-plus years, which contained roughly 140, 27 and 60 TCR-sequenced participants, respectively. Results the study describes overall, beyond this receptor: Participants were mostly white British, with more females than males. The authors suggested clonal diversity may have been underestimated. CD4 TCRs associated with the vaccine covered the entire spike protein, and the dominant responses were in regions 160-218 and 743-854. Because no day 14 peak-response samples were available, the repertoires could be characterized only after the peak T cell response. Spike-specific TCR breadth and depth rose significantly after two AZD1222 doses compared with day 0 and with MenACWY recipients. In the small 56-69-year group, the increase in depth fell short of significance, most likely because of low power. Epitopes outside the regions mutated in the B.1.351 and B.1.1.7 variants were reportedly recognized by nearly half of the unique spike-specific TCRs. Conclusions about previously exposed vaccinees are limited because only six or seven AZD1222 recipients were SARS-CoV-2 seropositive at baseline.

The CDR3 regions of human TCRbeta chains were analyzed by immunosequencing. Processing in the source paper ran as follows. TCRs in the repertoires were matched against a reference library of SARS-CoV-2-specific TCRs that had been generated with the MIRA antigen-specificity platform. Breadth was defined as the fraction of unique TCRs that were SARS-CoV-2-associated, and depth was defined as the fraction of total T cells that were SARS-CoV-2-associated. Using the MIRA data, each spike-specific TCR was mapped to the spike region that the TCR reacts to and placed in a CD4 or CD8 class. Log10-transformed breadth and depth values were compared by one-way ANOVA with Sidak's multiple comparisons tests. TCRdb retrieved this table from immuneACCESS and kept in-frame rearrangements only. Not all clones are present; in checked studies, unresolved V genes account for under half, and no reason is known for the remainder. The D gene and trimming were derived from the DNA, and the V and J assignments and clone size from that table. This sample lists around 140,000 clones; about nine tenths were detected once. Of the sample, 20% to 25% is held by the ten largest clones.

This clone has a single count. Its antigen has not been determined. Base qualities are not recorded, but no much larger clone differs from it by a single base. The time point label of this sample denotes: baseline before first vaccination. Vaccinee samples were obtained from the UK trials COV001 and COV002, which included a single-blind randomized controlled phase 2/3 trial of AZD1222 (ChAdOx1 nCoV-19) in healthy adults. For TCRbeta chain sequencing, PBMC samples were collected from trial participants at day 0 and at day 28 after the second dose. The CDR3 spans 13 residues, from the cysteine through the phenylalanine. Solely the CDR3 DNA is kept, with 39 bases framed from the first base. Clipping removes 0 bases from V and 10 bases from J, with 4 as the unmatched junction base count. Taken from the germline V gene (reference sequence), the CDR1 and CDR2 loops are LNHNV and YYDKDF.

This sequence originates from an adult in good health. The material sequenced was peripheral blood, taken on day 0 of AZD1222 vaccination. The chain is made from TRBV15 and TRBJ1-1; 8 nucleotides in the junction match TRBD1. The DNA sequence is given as TGTGCCACCAGCAGAGATCAGGGGGCGCGAGCTTTCTTT. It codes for CATSRDQGARAFF. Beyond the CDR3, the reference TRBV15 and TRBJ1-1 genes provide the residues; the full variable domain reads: DAMVIQNPRYQVTQFGKPVTLSCSQTLNHNVMYWYQQKSSQAPKLLFHYYDKDFNNEADTPDNFQSRRPNTSFCFLDIRSPGLGDTAMYLCATSRDQGARAFFGQGTRLTVV.